The following is a T cell receptor (beta chain) sequence with its context. The CDR3 runs 11 residues. Per germline, CDR1 MDHEN and CDR2 SYDVKM. V lost 8 bases and J 4 bases, leaving 6 bases between the germline ends. Sequenced by immunoSEQ multiplex PCR; TCRdb stores in-frame clones only, minus some. The repertoire holds approximately 220,000 clones, roughly 94% seen once, with roughly 1.6% in the top ten. The data originate from a study of control samples from healthy donors and cancer patients. Specimen: blood. The receptor was isolated from a man in his forties or fifties in good health. The chain employs TRBV28 and TRBJ1-5; D is perhaps TRBD1 (5 bases). The chain's CDR3 is CASRGNQPQHF. For the CDR3, the DNA is TGTGCCAGCCGGGGGAATCAGCCCCAGCATTTT.